This TCR beta chain was retrieved from a study of T-cell memory formation after mild COVID-19. Turning to the study itself: The study found TCR clusters largely donor specific.

On this clonotype: Its specificity is not known.

The CDR3 spans 14 residues. V lost 3 bases and J 2 bases, leaving 11 bases between the germline ends. Germline-derived CDR1 and CDR2 are LGHDT and YNNKEL (reference sequence). From 5'RACE with constant-segment primers came TCR alpha and TCR beta cDNA libraries that carried sample barcodes and UMIs. Via MiXCR, TCRdb re-called the 5' RACE reads, giving one row per CDR3 protein. The table includes 350,000 to 450,000 distinct CDR3 sequences, over 15% detected once. Overall study results and limits: Day 15 to 85 contractors were CD4/CD8 balanced; later expanders leaned CD4+.

The clonotype comes from an adult woman who had mild COVID-19 (a few samples of this study predate the infection). Cell type and time point are not known. Specimen: PBMCs or a T cell subset sorted from them (not recorded which). This sequence joins TRBV3-1 and TRBJ2-7; no clear D gene. CDR3 sequence: CASSHRLEPYEQYF. CDR3 nucleotides: TGTGCCAGCAGCCATCGGTTGGAGCCCTACGAGCAGTACTTC.